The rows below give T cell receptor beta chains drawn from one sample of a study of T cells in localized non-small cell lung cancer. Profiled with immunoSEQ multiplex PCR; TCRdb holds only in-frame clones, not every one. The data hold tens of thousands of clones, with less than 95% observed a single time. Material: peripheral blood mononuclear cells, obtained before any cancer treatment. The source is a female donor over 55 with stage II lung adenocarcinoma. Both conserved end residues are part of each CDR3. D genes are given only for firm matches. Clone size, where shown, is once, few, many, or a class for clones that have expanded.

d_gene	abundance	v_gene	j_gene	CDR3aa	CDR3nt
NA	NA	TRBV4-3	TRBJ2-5	CASSQGMRDQETQYF	TGCGCCAGCAGCCAAGGTATGAGGGACCAAGAGACCCAGTACTTC
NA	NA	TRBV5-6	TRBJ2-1	CASSRLLGTNNEQFF	TGTGCCAGCAGCCGACTTTTAGGAACCAACAATGAGCAGTTCTTC
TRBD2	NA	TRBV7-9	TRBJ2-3	CASSSSGMGPDTQYF	TGTGCCAGCAGCTCTAGCGGGATGGGGCCAGATACGCAGTATTTT
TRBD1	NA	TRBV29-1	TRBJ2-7	CSVSSGTGKVEQYF	TGCAGCGTTAGCAGCGGGACAGGGAAGGTCGAGCAGTACTTC
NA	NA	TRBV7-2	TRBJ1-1	CASSFPNGVAFF	TGTGCCAGCAGCTTTCCAAACGGGGTAGCTTTCTTT
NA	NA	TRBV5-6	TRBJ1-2	CASSFLTDIYGYTF	TGTGCCAGCAGCTTCCTGACAGACATTTATGGCTACACCTTC
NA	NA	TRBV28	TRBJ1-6	CASSRTGYNSPLHF	TGTGCCAGCAGCCGAACAGGGTATAATTCACCCCTCCACTTT
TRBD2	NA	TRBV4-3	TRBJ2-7	CASSALAGGTYEQYF	TGCGCCAGCAGCGCACTAGCGGGAGGGACCTACGAGCAGTACTTC
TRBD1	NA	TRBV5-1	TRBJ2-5	CASSPVNGQGQETQYF	TGCGCCAGCAGCCCCGTTAACGGACAGGGTCAAGAGACCCAGTACTTC
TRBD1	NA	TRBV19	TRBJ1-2	CASTPGTGMSYGYTF	TGTGCCAGTACCCCCGGGACAGGGATGAGCTATGGCTACACCTTC
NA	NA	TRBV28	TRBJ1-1	CASSPTVRNTEAFF	TGTGCCAGCAGTCCCACAGTCCGGAACACTGAAGCTTTCTTT
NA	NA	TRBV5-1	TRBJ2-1	CASSVQGSVDEQFF	TGCGCCAGCAGCGTGCAGGGTAGCGTCGATGAGCAGTTCTTC
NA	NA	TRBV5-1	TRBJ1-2	CASSLAGGENYGYTF	TGCGCCAGCAGCTTGGCGGGGGGCGAGAACTATGGCTACACCTTC
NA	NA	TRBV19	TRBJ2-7	CASSGGIRGDYEQYF	TGTGCCAGTAGTGGGGGCATAAGGGGGGACTACGAGCAGTACTTC
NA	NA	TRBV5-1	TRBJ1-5	CASSESGQSNQPQHF	TGCGCCAGCAGCGAATCGGGACAAAGCAATCAGCCCCAGCATTTT
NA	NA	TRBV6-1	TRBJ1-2	CASSEAPSDAYGYTF	TGTGCCAGCAGTGAAGCTCCGTCGGATGCCTATGGCTACACCTTC
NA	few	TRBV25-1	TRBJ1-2	CASSGPGSYGYTF	TGTGCCAGCAGTGGCCCGGGCAGCTATGGCTACACCTTC
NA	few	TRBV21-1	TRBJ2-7	CASSINPGLAVTYEQYF	TGTGCCAGCAGCATAAACCCGGGACTAGCGGTGACCTACGAGCAGTACTTC
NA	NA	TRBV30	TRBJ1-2	CAWGNAGYTF	TGTGCCTGGGGCAATGCAGGCTACACCTTC
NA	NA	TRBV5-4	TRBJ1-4	CASSLDSRIEKLFF	TGTGCCAGCAGCTTGGACAGTCGGATCGAAAAACTGTTTTTT
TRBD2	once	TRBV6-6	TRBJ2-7	CASRTTSGSKYEQYF	TGTGCCAGCAGAACCACTAGCGGGAGTAAGTACGAGCAGTACTTC
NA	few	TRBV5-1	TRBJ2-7	CASSFFQVPYEQYF	TGCGCCAGCAGCTTTTTTCAGGTTCCCTACGAGCAGTACTTC
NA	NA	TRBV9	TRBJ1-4	CASSVSGVTNEKLFF	TGTGCCAGCAGCGTATCGGGTGTAACTAATGAAAAACTGTTTTTT
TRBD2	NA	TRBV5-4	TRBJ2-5	CASSLGRAGGPETQYF	TGTGCCAGCAGCTTGGGTCGAGCGGGAGGGCCAGAGACCCAGTACTTC
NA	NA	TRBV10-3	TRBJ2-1	CASGDQDNEQFF	TGTGCCTCTGGGGACCAAGACAATGAGCAGTTCTTC
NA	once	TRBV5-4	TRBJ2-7	CASRLTGTGAYEQYF	TGTGCCAGCAGGCTAACCGGGACGGGAGCCTACGAGCAGTACTTC
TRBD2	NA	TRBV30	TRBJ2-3	CAWSVGGGTDTQYF	TGTGCCTGGAGTGTGGGGGGGGGCACAGATACGCAGTATTTT
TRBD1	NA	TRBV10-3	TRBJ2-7	CAISVDRGAFYEQYF	TGTGCCATCAGTGTGGACAGGGGAGCTTTCTACGAGCAGTACTTC
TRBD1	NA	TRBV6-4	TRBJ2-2	CASSVGTGNTGELFF	TGTGCCAGCAGTGTTGGGACAGGGAACACCGGGGAGCTGTTTTTT
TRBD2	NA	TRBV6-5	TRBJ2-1	CASSARRESYLRKFF	TGTGCCAGCAGTGCTCGGCGGGAGAGCTATCTGAGGAAGTTCTTC
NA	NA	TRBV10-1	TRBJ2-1	CASSESGLGPEQFF	TGCGCCAGCAGTGAGTCCGGCTTAGGACCTGAGCAGTTCTTC
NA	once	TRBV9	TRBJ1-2	CASSAPRGGDYGYTF	TGTGCCAGCAGCGCTCCTAGGGGGGGCGACTATGGCTACACCTTC
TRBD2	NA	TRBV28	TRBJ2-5	CASRWTSVETQYF	TGTGCCAGCAGGTGGACTAGCGTAGAGACCCAGTACTTC
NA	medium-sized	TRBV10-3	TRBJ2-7	CAISGSSSYEQYF	TGTGCCATCAGTGGAAGCAGCTCCTACGAGCAGTACTTC
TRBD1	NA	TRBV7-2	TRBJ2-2	CASSRDRAGELFF	TGTGCCAGCAGCCGGGACAGGGCCGGGGAGCTGTTTTTT
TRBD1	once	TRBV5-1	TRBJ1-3	CASSRQGTTGDTIYF	TGCGCCAGCAGCCGACAGGGTACAACTGGTGACACCATATATTTT
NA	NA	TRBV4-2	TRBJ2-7	CASSQPSDSQYEQYF	TGTGCCAGCAGCCAACCTTCTGACAGTCAGTACGAGCAGTACTTC
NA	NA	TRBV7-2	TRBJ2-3	CASSSQGGGVDTQYF	TGTGCCAGCAGCTCACAGGGTGGGGGTGTAGATACGCAGTATTTT
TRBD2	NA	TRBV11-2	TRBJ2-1	CASSLMATSGFEQFF	TGTGCCAGCAGCCTGATGGCGACTAGCGGGTTTGAGCAGTTCTTC
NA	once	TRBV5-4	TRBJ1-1	CASSPPQRANTEAFF	TGTGCCAGCAGCCCTCCCCAGAGGGCGAACACTGAAGCTTTCTTT
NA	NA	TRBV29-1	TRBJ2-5	CSVGTVETQYF	TGCAGCGTTGGAACGGTGGAGACCCAGTACTTC
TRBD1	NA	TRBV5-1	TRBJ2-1	CASSLGGQPGYNEQFF	TGCGCCAGCAGCTTGGGGGGACAGCCGGGGTACAATGAGCAGTTCTTC
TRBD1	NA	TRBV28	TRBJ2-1	CASSYPGQGTEQFF	TGTGCCAGCAGTTACCCGGGACAGGGTACTGAGCAGTTCTTC
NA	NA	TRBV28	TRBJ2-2	CASTIGGGHTGELFF	TGTGCCAGCACCATAGGTGGGGGGCACACCGGGGAGCTGTTTTTT
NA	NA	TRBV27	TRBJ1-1	CASMWVSGTEAFF	TGTGCCAGCATGTGGGTATCGGGAACTGAAGCTTTCTTT
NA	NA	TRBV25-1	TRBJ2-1	CASSEYNAGIPHTFF	TGTGCCAGCAGTGAATATAACGCAGGGATCCCTCACACGTTCTTC
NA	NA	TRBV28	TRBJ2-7	CASSLPDNEQYF	TGTGCCAGCAGTTTACCGGATAACGAGCAGTACTTC
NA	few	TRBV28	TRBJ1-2	CATRGPYGYTF	TGTGCCACCCGGGGTCCCTATGGCTACACCTTC
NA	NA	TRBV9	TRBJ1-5	CASSVGNLDQPQHF	TGTGCCAGCAGCGTAGGAAACCTGGACCAGCCCCAGCATTTT
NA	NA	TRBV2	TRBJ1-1	CAGQGRIAFF	TGTGCCGGTCAGGGGCGGATAGCTTTCTTT
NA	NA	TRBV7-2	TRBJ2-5	CASSLGGTQYF	TGTGCCAGCAGCTTAGGGGGGACCCAGTACTTC
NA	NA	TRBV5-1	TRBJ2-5	CASSSGRTEETQYF	TGCGCCAGCAGCTCGGGGCGGACTGAAGAGACCCAGTACTTC
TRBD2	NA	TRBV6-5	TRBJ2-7	CASSRTSAVGYEQYF	TGTGCCAGCAGCAGAACTAGCGCCGTGGGCTACGAGCAGTACTTC
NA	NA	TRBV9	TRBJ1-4	CASSVDRGATNEKLFF	TGTGCCAGCAGCGTAGACCGGGGGGCAACTAATGAAAAACTGTTTTTT
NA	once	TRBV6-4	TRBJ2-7	CASNLRGLVSYEQYF	TGTGCCAGCAACCTACGCGGCTTGGTTTCCTACGAGCAGTACTTC
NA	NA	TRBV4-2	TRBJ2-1	CASSQDWAGGNLYNEQFF	TGTGCCAGCAGCCAAGATTGGGCAGGTGGGAACCTCTACAATGAGCAGTTCTTC
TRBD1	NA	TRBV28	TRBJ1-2	CASSPGQGYGYTF	TGTGCCAGCAGCCCGGGACAGGGCTATGGCTACACCTTC